The present entry profiles one TCR beta chain with its context. The source of the sample is a study of blood T cell repertoires in COVID-19. The length of the CDR3 is 12 residues. V lost 2 bases and J 14 bases, leaving 15 bases between the germline ends. CDR1 and CDR2 from the germline V gene are MNHEY and SVGEGT. Original methodology: Amplification from reference gene primers served as the basis for estimated nucleated cell counts. Assay used: immunoSEQ multiplex PCR; TCRdb lists only in-frame clones, some missing. V and J calls and clone size are those listed in that table; D and trimming were worked out from the DNA. The table lists tens of thousands of clones, about 90% of them singletons.

The TCR sequence derives from a human donor in a cohort sampled during active COVID-19. The sequenced sample was peripheral blood. The chain uses TRBV6-2 or TRBV6-3 and TRBJ1-2, with D perhaps TRBD1 (5 bases). The CDR3 nucleotides are TGTGCCAGCAGTTACGCGGCAGGGCGATATACCTTC. It translates to CASSYAAGRYTF.